These T cell receptor beta chains were read from a single sample in a study of immune evolution from preneoplasia to lung adenocarcinoma. Some clones are missing from TCRdb's copy, which holds only in-frame ones; the method was immunoSEQ multiplex PCR. The sample shows fewer than 10,000 clones, approximately 85% of them seen only once. The specimen was FFPE minimally invasive lung adenocarcinoma tissue. Receptors were obtained from a person older than 75 with lung adenocarcinoma. Both conserved end residues are part of each CDR3. A D gene is named only where the DNA matches it firmly. Expanded clones are given a class, and other clones once, few, many or no size at all.

D gene: .
V gene: TRBV5-1
J gene: TRBJ1-1
clone size: few
CDR3 DNA: TGCGCCAGCAGCGCCATACTAGGACACGAAGCTTTCTTT
CDR3 protein: CASSAILGHEAFF

D gene: .
V gene: TRBV7-3
J gene: TRBJ2-3
clone size: .
CDR3 DNA: TGTGCCAGCAGCTTAAGTCCGGGAGTAATGGCAGATACGCAGTATTTT
CDR3 protein: CASSLSPGVMADTQYF

D gene: TRBD1
V gene: TRBV14
J gene: TRBJ2-7
clone size: .
CDR3 DNA: TGTGCCAGCAGCCGACTAGCCGGACAGGGGGTCGAGCAGTACTTC
CDR3 protein: CASSRLAGQGVEQYF

D gene: TRBD1
V gene: TRBV19
J gene: TRBJ2-5
clone size: .
CDR3 DNA: TGTGCCAGTAGGCCAGGGGGCGCAGAGACCCAGTACTTC
CDR3 protein: CASRPGGAETQYF

D gene: TRBD2
V gene: TRBV7-8
J gene: TRBJ2-1
clone size: .
CDR3 DNA: TGTGCCAGCAGCTTAGCGGCGGGGGGGCAGTTCTTC
CDR3 protein: CASSLAAGGQFF

D gene: TRBD2
V gene: TRBV7-6
J gene: TRBJ2-7
clone size: .
CDR3 DNA: TGTGCCAGCAGCTCTAGCGGGTCCTCTTACGAGCAGTACTTC
CDR3 protein: CASSSSGSSYEQYF

D gene: TRBD2
V gene: TRBV11-2
J gene: TRBJ2-1
clone size: .
CDR3 DNA: TGTGCCAGCAGCTTGATAGTAGCGGGAGAGAGTGAGCAGTTCTTC
CDR3 protein: CASSLIVAGESEQFF

D gene: .
V gene: TRBV9
J gene: TRBJ1-2
clone size: once
CDR3 DNA: TGTGCCAGCAGCCCCGAGGGGGGGCCTGGCTACACCTTC
CDR3 protein: CASSPEGGPGYTF

D gene: TRBD2
V gene: TRBV5-4
J gene: TRBJ2-7
clone size: .
CDR3 DNA: TGTGCCAGCAGCTTGAAGCGGGGGGACCCCTACGAGCAGTACTTC
CDR3 protein: CASSLKRGDPYEQYF

D gene: .
V gene: TRBV28
J gene: TRBJ2-7
clone size: .
CDR3 DNA: TGTGCCAGCAGTAACGCTGGATTCTACGAGCAGTACTTC
CDR3 protein: CASSNAGFYEQYF

D gene: .
V gene: TRBV6-5
J gene: TRBJ2-7
clone size: .
CDR3 DNA: TGTGCCAGCAGTTACTCCGGCAGGGGGGCCTACGAGCAGTACTTC
CDR3 protein: CASSYSGRGAYEQYF

D gene: TRBD2
V gene: TRBV28
J gene: TRBJ2-3
clone size: .
CDR3 DNA: TGTGCCAGCAGTCCGGGCGGGAGAGAGGGACCGCAGTATTTT
CDR3 protein: CASSPGGREGPQYF

D gene: .
V gene: TRBV9
J gene: TRBJ2-7
clone size: .
CDR3 DNA: TGTGCCAGCAGCCCAGCCGGGGACAACTCCTACGAGCAGTACTTC
CDR3 protein: CASSPAGDNSYEQYF

D gene: .
V gene: TRBV6-5
J gene: TRBJ2-1
clone size: .
CDR3 DNA: TGTGCCAGCAGTTTGGGGGGTTCCTACAATGAGCAGTTCTTC
CDR3 protein: CASSLGGSYNEQFF

D gene: TRBD2
V gene: TRBV7-9
J gene: TRBJ2-3
clone size: few
CDR3 DNA: TGTGCCAGCCGCAAGGGACTAGCGACCGATACGCAGTATTTT
CDR3 protein: CASRKGLATDTQYF

D gene: TRBD1
V gene: TRBV11-1
J gene: TRBJ2-7
clone size: .
CDR3 DNA: TGTGCCAGCAGCTCGGGTCTCGGACAGGGGATCCACGAGCAGTACTTC
CDR3 protein: CASSSGLGQGIHEQYF

D gene: TRBD1
V gene: TRBV29-1
J gene: TRBJ1-5
clone size: .
CDR3 DNA: TGCAGCGTTAGGGTCAGGGGGCCGGGTAGCAATCAGCCCCAGCATTTT
CDR3 protein: CSVRVRGPGSNQPQHF

D gene: TRBD1
V gene: TRBV11-3
J gene: TRBJ2-7
clone size: .
CDR3 DNA: TGTGCCAGCTCTTCCCGGGGATCAGGGGGAAGGGCCTACGAGCAGTACTTC
CDR3 protein: CASSSRGSGGRAYEQYF

D gene: .
V gene: TRBV5-1
J gene: TRBJ1-3
clone size: once
CDR3 DNA: TGCGCCAGCAGCGTCACGGGGGCTTCTGGAAACACCATATATTTT
CDR3 protein: CASSVTGASGNTIYF

D gene: TRBD1
V gene: TRBV11-2
J gene: TRBJ1-1
clone size: .
CDR3 DNA: TGTGCCAGCAGCTTAGATTCCGGGACAGGGGGAAGGAACACTGAAGCTTTCTTT
CDR3 protein: CASSLDSGTGGRNTEAFF

D gene: TRBD2
V gene: TRBV29-1
J gene: TRBJ2-1
clone size: .
CDR3 DNA: TGCAGCGTTGCAGATTGGACTAGCGGGAACCATGAGCAGTTCTTC
CDR3 protein: CSVADWTSGNHEQFF

D gene: .
V gene: TRBV28
J gene: TRBJ1-4
clone size: once
CDR3 DNA: TGTGCCAGCAGTGCCCCGGGGCTTTTCGAAAAACTGTTTTTT
CDR3 protein: CASSAPGLFEKLFF

D gene: .
V gene: TRBV5-4
J gene: TRBJ1-6
clone size: .
CDR3 DNA: TGTGCCAGCAGCTTAGGGGAGCGATATAATTCACCCCTCCACTTT
CDR3 protein: CASSLGERYNSPLHF

D gene: .
V gene: TRBV7-9
J gene: TRBJ2-1
clone size: .
CDR3 DNA: TGTGCCAGCAGCTCGGGGGTCGCGAATGAGCAGTTCTTC
CDR3 protein: CASSSGVANEQFF

D gene: TRBD1
V gene: TRBV30
J gene: TRBJ1-1
clone size: .
CDR3 DNA: TGTGCCTGGAGTATACAGGGGACGGAAGCTTTCTTT
CDR3 protein: CAWSIQGTEAFF

D gene: TRBD1
V gene: TRBV7-9
J gene: TRBJ2-3
clone size: .
CDR3 DNA: TGTGCCGGGGAACCGGGACAGGGGGTTCAAGATACGCAGTATTTT
CDR3 protein: CAGEPGQGVQDTQYF

D gene: TRBD1
V gene: TRBV10-3
J gene: TRBJ2-1
clone size: .
CDR3 DNA: TGTGCCATCAGGGTAACAGGGGGAAATGAGCAGTTCTTC
CDR3 protein: CAIRVTGGNEQFF

D gene: .
V gene: TRBV7-9
J gene: TRBJ2-6
clone size: .
CDR3 DNA: TGTGCCAGCAGCCCCCGGACGGCCCACTCTGGGGCCAACGTCCTGACTTTC
CDR3 protein: CASSPRTAHSGANVLTF

D gene: TRBD1
V gene: TRBV7-3
J gene: TRBJ2-7
clone size: few
CDR3 DNA: TGTGCCAGCAGCTGCGGACAGGCCTCCTACGAGCAGTACTTC
CDR3 protein: CASSCGQASYEQYF

D gene: TRBD1
V gene: TRBV7-9
J gene: TRBJ1-2
clone size: once
CDR3 DNA: TGTGCCAGCAGAAACGACAGGGTTGATGGCTACACCTTC
CDR3 protein: CASRNDRVDGYTF

D gene: .
V gene: TRBV7-9
J gene: TRBJ1-1
clone size: .
CDR3 DNA: TGTGCCAGCAGCTTGGGGCCCCTAGAAGCTTTCTTT
CDR3 protein: CASSLGPLEAFF

D gene: TRBD2
V gene: TRBV2
J gene: TRBJ2-1
clone size: .
CDR3 DNA: TGTGCCAGCAGCCCATCGGGACTAGCGGGAAACAATGAGCAGTTCTTC
CDR3 protein: CASSPSGLAGNNEQFF

D gene: TRBD2
V gene: TRBV19
J gene: TRBJ2-7
clone size: .
CDR3 DNA: TGTGCCAGTAGTTCCCGACTAGCGGGGGTCTACGAGCAGTACTTC
CDR3 protein: CASSSRLAGVYEQYF

D gene: TRBD2
V gene: TRBV20-1
J gene: TRBJ2-1
clone size: .
CDR3 DNA: TGCAGTGCTAGCGGGGGGGATGAGCAGTTCTTC
CDR3 protein: CSASGGDEQFF

D gene: .
V gene: TRBV28
J gene: TRBJ1-6
clone size: .
CDR3 DNA: TGTGCCAGCAGCCTATTACAGGGTGCACCCCTCCACTTT
CDR3 protein: CASSLLQGAPLHF